This T cell receptor (beta chain) is from a study of cytomegalovirus exposure and HLA in healthy donors. Looking at the study overall: Earlier work reported 117 million unique TCR beta sequences from about 179 million T cells. Ancestry clustering placed 70% to 90% of some 400 genotyped donors in the Caucasian-associated cluster.

Use of 60 Vbeta and 13 Jbeta primers characterized the PCR. Measured with immunoSEQ multiplex PCR; TCRdb has only the in-frame clones, and not every one. The sample includes 130,000 or so clones, around 70% of them seen just once. Notes on the study in general: Evidence from a later analysis indicated that most CMV-associated TCR beta chains looked HLA-restricted. In all likelihood, a cluster of highly shared sequence variants was a sequencing artifact.

This clone was seen more than once but under ten times. Its specificity is unknown. The sequence was obtained from a man in his forties or fifties in good health and CMV-seropositive. Sequenced sample: PBMCs.

The CDR3 DNA is TGTGCCAGCTCCGTGGGGCCGGCAGATACGCAGTATTTT. This translates into CASSVGPADTQYF. The chain couples TRBV7-8 to TRBJ2-3, with a weak D call TRBD1 (5 bases). The CDR3 is 13 amino acids. Germline CDR1 and CDR2: SGHVS and FQNEAQ. Trimming removed 8 bases from V and 4 bases from J, with 13 bases in between.